This TCR beta chain was captured in a study of blood T cell repertoires in COVID-19. Germline V CDR1 and CDR2: SGHVS, FQNEAQ. With V trimmed by 1 base and J by 4 bases, 8 bases remained unmatched. The CDR3 consists of 16 residues. Sequencing was performed with immunoSEQ multiplex PCR; in TCRdb, only in-frame clones are kept and a portion is missing. Among tens of thousands of clones listed, approximately 87% were seen once. The sequenced material came from peripheral blood. The genes are TRBV7-8 and TRBJ2-5; TRBD1 agrees at 8 bases. This receptor was identified in a man aged 65 to 79 with active COVID-19. The chain's CDR3 is CASSLGGQGARETQYF. The CDR3 DNA follows: TGTGCCAGCAGCTTAGGGGGGCAGGGGGCACGAGAGACCCAGTACTTC.